This T cell receptor beta chain is drawn from a study of blood T cell repertoires in COVID-19. Clones were read by immunoSEQ multiplex PCR, and TCRdb kept only the in-frame ones, dropping some. This sample has about 220,000 clones; approximately 83% occur once, and the top ten carry 2% to 3%. The V gene end was trimmed by 1 base and the J gene end by 1 base; junction bases not matched to a gene: 3. The V gene's germline CDR1 is LNHNV and CDR2 YYDKDF (reference sequence). The CDR3 has 16 residues. The source of this sequence is a middle-aged woman with active or convalescent COVID-19. Sequencing was performed on peripheral blood. The genes are TRBV15 and TRBJ2-2; 7 bases align to TRBD2. The CDR3 DNA reads as TGTGCCACCAGCAGAGGACAGCGGGGGAACACCGGGGAGCTGTTTTTT. Translation gives CATSRGQRGNTGELFF.